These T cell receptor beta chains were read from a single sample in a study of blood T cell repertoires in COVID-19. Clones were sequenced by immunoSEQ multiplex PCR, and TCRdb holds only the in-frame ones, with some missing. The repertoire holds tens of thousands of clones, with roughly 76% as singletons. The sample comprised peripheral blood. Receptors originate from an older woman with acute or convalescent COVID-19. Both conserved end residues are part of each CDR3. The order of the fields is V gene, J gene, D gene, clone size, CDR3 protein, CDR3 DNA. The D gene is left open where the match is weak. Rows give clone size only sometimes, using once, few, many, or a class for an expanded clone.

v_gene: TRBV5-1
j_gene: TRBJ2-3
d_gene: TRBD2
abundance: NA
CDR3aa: CASIPRPEREGTDTQYF
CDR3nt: TGCGCCAGCATTCCCAGACCAGAGCGGGAGGGCACAGATACGCAGTATTTT

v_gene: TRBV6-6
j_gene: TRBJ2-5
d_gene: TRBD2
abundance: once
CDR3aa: CASSYPQEGGETQYF
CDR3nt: TGTGCCAGCAGTTACCCCCAGGAGGGAGGGGAGACCCAGTACTTC

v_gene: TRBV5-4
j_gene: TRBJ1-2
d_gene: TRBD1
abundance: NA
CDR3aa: CASSGRDRGNYGYTF
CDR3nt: TGTGCCAGCAGCGGACGGGACAGGGGGAACTATGGCTACACCTTC

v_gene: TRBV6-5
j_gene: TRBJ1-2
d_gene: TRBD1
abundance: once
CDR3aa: CASSLGGLGGYTF
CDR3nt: TGTGCCAGCAGTCTAGGGGGCCTGGGGGGCTACACCTTC

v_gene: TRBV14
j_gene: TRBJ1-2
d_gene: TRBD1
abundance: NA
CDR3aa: CASSQTGVYGYTF
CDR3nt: TGTGCCAGCAGCCAAACAGGGGTCTATGGCTACACCTTC

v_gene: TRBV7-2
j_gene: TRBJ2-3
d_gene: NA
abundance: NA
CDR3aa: CASSRTLRADTQYF
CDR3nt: TGTGCCAGCAGCAGAACTCTCAGGGCAGATACGCAGTATTTT

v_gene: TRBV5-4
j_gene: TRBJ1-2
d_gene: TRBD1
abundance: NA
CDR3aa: CASRMGHRGSDYGYTF
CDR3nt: TGTGCCAGCAGGATGGGTCACAGGGGGTCGGACTATGGCTACACCTTC

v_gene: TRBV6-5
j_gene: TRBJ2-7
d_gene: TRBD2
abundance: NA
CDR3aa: CASSFRDYSYEQYF
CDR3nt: TGTGCCAGCAGTTTCCGGGACTACTCATACGAGCAGTACTTC

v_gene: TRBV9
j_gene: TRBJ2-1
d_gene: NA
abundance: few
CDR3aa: CASSARSDNEQFF
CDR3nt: TGTGCCAGCAGCGCCAGGTCGGACAATGAGCAGTTCTTC

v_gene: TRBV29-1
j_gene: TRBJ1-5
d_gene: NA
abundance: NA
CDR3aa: CSVELGAGQPQHF
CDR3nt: TGCAGCGTTGAATTGGGGGCTGGACAGCCCCAGCATTTT

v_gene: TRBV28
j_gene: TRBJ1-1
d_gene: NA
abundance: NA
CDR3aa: CASRGQHTEAFF
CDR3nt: TGTGCCAGCAGAGGACAGCACACTGAAGCTTTCTTT

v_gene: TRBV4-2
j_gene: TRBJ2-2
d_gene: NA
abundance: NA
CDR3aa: CASRGGMPPAGELFF
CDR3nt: TGTGCCAGCAGGGGGGGAATGCCACCGGCTGGGGAGCTGTTTTTT

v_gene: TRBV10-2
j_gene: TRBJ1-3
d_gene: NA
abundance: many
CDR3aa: CASSALSGNTIYF
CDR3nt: TGCGCCAGCAGTGCTCTCTCTGGAAACACCATATATTTT

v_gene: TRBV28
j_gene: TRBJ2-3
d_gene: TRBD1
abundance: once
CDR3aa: CASIDRATSTDTQYF
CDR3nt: TGTGCCAGCATTGACAGGGCAACTAGCACAGATACGCAGTATTTT

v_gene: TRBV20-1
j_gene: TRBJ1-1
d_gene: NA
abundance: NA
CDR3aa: CAPQGYTEAFF
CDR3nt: TGCGCACCACAGGGATACACTGAAGCTTTCTTT

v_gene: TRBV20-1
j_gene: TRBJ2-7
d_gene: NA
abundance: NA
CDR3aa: CSASVGQDGHEQYF
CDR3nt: TGCAGTGCTAGTGTGGGGCAAGATGGGCACGAGCAGTACTTC

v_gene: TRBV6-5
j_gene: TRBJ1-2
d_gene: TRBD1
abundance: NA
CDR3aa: CATRTGINYGYTF
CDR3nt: TGTGCCACAAGGACAGGGATAAACTATGGCTACACCTTC